The 25 T cell receptor beta chains listed next were all sequenced from one sample in a study of blood T cell repertoires in COVID-19. The assay was immunoSEQ multiplex PCR, and TCRdb's table has in-frame clones only and misses some. The sample lists 150,000 to 200,000 clones; around 76% were seen once. The sample taken for sequencing was PBMCs or T cells enriched from blood (not recorded which). These TCRs come from a woman aged 45-60 years with acute COVID-19.

This chain links TRBV28 with TRBJ1-4; tentatively, D is TRBD1 (6 bases). With 4 bases removed from V and 10 bases from J, the gap between germline ends came to 25 bases. This CDR3 contains 17 residues. CDR1 MDHEN and CDR2 SYDVKM come from the germline V gene. CDR3 in amino acids: CASSSASDGTPFGKLFF. DNA for the CDR3: TGTGCCAGCAGTTCGGCATCAGACGGGACACCGTTCGGAAAACTGTTTTTT.

The sample holds many counts of this clone. The rearrangement links TRBV2 to TRBJ1-2; 10 positions agree with TRBD1. CDR3 length equals 12 residues. Germline CDR1 is SNHLY and CDR2 is FYNNEI. The V gene end was trimmed by 6 bases and the J gene end by 7 bases; junction bases not matched to a gene: 2. The CDR3 protein is CASRGDRGGYTF. DNA for the CDR3: TGTGCCAGCAGGGGGGACAGGGGTGGCTACACCTTC.

The rearrangement links TRBV3-1 (or the pseudogene TRBV3-2) to TRBJ2-1; weak D call: TRBD2 (5 bases). The CDR3 has 14 amino acids. CDR1 is LGHDT, CDR2 YNNKEL, per germline (reference sequence). V lost 0 bases and J 10 bases, leaving 13 bases between the germline ends. The CDR3 spells CASSQDVLLAEQFF. The CDR3 DNA reads TGTGCCAGCAGCCAAGACGTATTGCTAGCAGAGCAGTTCTTC.

The rearrangement links TRBV19 to TRBJ1-5; D is possibly TRBD1 (6 bases). The CDR3 length is 14 residues. Germline V gene lookup returns CDR1 LNHDA and CDR2 SQIVND (reference sequence). V gave up 6 bases and J gave up 6 bases, with 15 bases separating them. CDR3 sequence reads: CASRGGEYGQPQHF. The CDR3 region has the DNA TGTGCCAGTAGAGGGGGGGAATACGGTCAGCCCCAGCATTTT.

This chain links TRBV7-9 with TRBJ1-2; a possible D gene is TRBD1 (6 bases). The V and J ends lost 5 bases and 4 bases respectively, with 14 bases between them. Germline CDR1 reads SEHNR; CDR2 reads FQNEAQ (reference sequence). This CDR3 has 14 amino acids. Here the CDR3 DNA reads TGTGCCAGCAGCCGATCTGGGGGCGGCTATGGCTACACCTTC. The encoded protein is CASSRSGGGYGYTF. The full variable domain, rest sourced from reference TRBV7-9 and TRBJ1-2, is DTGVSQNPRHKITKRGQNVTFRCDPISEHNRLYWYRQTLGQGPEFLTYFQNEAQLEKSRLLSDRFSAERPKGSFSTLEIQRTEQGDSAMYLCASSRSGGGYGYTFGSGTRLTVV.

This clone was detected only once. The rearrangement joins TRBV10-3 to TRBJ2-2; TRBD1 aligns across 9 bases. V lost 11 bases and J lost 4; bases outside the gene matches: 20. From germline, CDR1 is ENHRY and CDR2 SYGVKD. The CDR3 is 18 residues long. CDR3 protein: CAAKTGTGTTGSTGELFF. In nucleotides, the CDR3 is TGTGCCGCAAAGACCGGGACAGGGACTACGGGGAGCACCGGGGAGCTGTTTTTT.

The genes are TRBV4-1 and TRBJ1-2, with D uncertain. V lost 1 base, J lost 6 bases, and 15 bases lay in between. The CDR3 sequence is 15 residues long. Germline loops: CDR1 MGHRA, CDR2 YSYEKL. CDR3 coding DNA: TGCGCCAGCAGCCAAGGGCGCGGGATGGGTGATGGCTACACCTTC. Protein product: CASSQGRGMGDGYTF.

The CDR3 nucleotides read TGCGCCAGCAGCGAGGGGGTGCTGCAGGGGCCTGATGGCTACACCTTC. It codes for CASSEGVLQGPDGYTF. The chain is built from TRBV4-3 and TRBJ1-2; perhaps TRBD1 as D (6 bases). CDR1 and CDR2 (germline): LGHNA, YSLEER. V lost 5 bases and J 6 bases, leaving 22 bases between the germline ends. This CDR3 is 16 amino acids long.

V usage is TRBV27 and J usage is TRBJ2-4, with a weak D call TRBD2 (7 bases). Per the germline V gene, CDR1 is MNHEY and CDR2 is SMNVEV (reference sequence). The CDR3 extends over 18 amino acids. The V end lost 5 bases, the J end lost 0 bases, and 20 bases lay between the germline ends. The CDR3 bases are TGTGCCAGCAGTCTCCAAACTCGGGGGGCCCTAGCCAAAAACATTCAGTACTTC. It yields the protein CASSLQTRGALAKNIQYF.

The genes are TRBV21-1 and TRBJ2-7; the table's D call TRBD1 went unverified against the DNA. TRBV21-1 is listed as a pseudogene. The CDR3 loop spans 16 amino acids. The CDR3 here is CASSAKATGGPYEQYV. CDR3 bases: TGTGCCAGCAGCGCAAAGGCCACAGGGGGACCCTACGAGCAGTACGTC.

The V gene is TRBV9, the J gene TRBJ2-3; the D gene is possibly TRBD2 (6 bases). V lost 4 bases and J 2 bases, leaving 14 bases between the germline ends. In germline, CDR1 is SGDLS, CDR2 YYNGEE. This CDR3 region has 15 residues. This CDR3 reads CASSLSSGHTDTQYF. Here the CDR3 DNA reads TGTGCCAGCAGCCTAAGTAGCGGACACACAGATACGCAGTATTTT.

The rearrangement joins TRBV28 to TRBJ2-2; 8 bases match TRBD1. CDR1 MDHEN and CDR2 SYDVKM come from the germline V gene. The V segment lost 4 bases and the J segment 3 bases; nucleotides outside the gene matches: 10. The CDR3 has 17 amino acids. CDR3 amino acids: CASSSYQGAQYTGELFF. CDR3 DNA sequence: TGTGCCAGCAGTTCGTATCAGGGGGCACAGTACACCGGGGAGCTGTTTTTT.

The chain employs TRBV2 and TRBJ2-3; D is unclear. The CDR3 runs to 11 residues. Germline V CDR1 and CDR2: SNHLY, FYNNEI. Trimming left V 8 bases short and J 8 bases short, with 11 bases between. CDR3 bases: TGTGCCAGCGGTCCCGGCGGTACGCAGTATTTT. Its protein is CASGPGGTQYF. Full variable domain (remainder filled in from reference TRBV2 and TRBJ2-3): EPEVTQTPSHQVTQMGQEVILRCVPISNHLYFYWYRQILGQKVEFLVSFYNNEISEKSEIFDDQFSVERPDGSNFTLKIRSTKLEDSAMYFCASGPGGTQYFGPGTRLTVL.

A single count supports this clone. The rearrangement joins TRBV5-6 to TRBJ2-5; 9 nucleotides match TRBD1. Germline V CDR1 and CDR2: SGHDT, YYEEEE. With 4 bases clipped from V and 4 bases from J, the junction kept 5 bases outside the gene matches. This CDR3 has 14 residues. The CDR3 sequence is CASSKRQGGETQYF. Here the CDR3 DNA reads TGTGCCAGCAGCAAGAGACAGGGGGGAGAGACCCAGTACTTC.

This rearrangement joins TRBV19 to TRBJ2-7; 11 bases fit TRBD1. The germline V gene has CDR1 LNHDA and CDR2 SQIVND (reference sequence). The CDR3 is made up of 15 amino acids. Trimming took 5 bases from V and 6 from J; bases not matched to a gene: 9. The CDR3 nucleotides are TGTGCCAGTAGTGGGCCGGGACAGGGGGTCGGCGAGCAGTACGTC. Its translation is CASSGPGQGVGEQYV.

The chain uses TRBV4-1 and TRBJ2-2; 9 bases map to TRBD2. CDR3 size: 14 residues. In germline, CDR1 is MGHRA, CDR2 YSYEKL. Trimming at V came to 8 bases and at J to 4 bases, leaving 5 bases not matched to a gene. This chain's CDR3 is CASRVAGVTGELFF. The CDR3 bases are TGCGCCAGCCGGGTAGCGGGGGTCACCGGGGAGCTGTTTTTT.

V usage is TRBV5-1 and J usage is TRBJ2-3; TRBD1 matches at 9 bases. The CDR3 covers 15 residues. V shed 4 bases and J 6 bases; nucleotides not matched to a gene: 9. Germline CDR1 SGHRS, CDR2 YFSETQ. In nucleotides, the CDR3 is TGCGCCAGCAGCCTACGGGGACAGGGATGGGATACGCAGTATTTT. This encodes CASSLRGQGWDTQYF.

This clone was counted many times. This chain uses TRBV9 with TRBJ2-5; a weak D match, TRBD1 (6 bases). The germline gives CDR1 SGDLS, CDR2 YYNGEE. Trimming pared 0 bases from V and 2 bases from J, leaving 11 bases between. This CDR3 has 15 residues. CDR3 DNA: TGTGCCAGCAGCGTAGGAGCAGGGACACAAGAGACCCAGTACTTC. It translates to CASSVGAGTQETQYF.

V is TRBV19 and J is TRBJ2-2; 8 bases map to TRBD1. Trimming cost V 5 bases and J 7 bases; bases outside gene matches: 12. This CDR3 has 16 residues. Germline-derived CDR1 and CDR2 are LNHDA and SQIVND (reference sequence). DNA of the CDR3: TGTGCCAGTAGTGTCCTAAGGACAGGGACTTACGGGGAGCTGTTTTTT. As protein: CASSVLRTGTYGELFF.

The rearrangement links TRBV27 to TRBJ1-6; D uncertain. Trimming shortened V by 3 bases and J by 0 bases, and 3 bases separated the two germline ends. The CDR3 is 14 amino acids. Germline V gene sequence: CDR1 MNHEY, CDR2 SMNVEV (reference sequence). CDR3: CASSFRSYNSPLHF. The CDR3 nucleotides read TGTGCCAGCAGTTTTCGCTCCTATAATTCACCCCTCCACTTT.

V and J are TRBV27 and TRBJ2-1; the D gene is possibly TRBD2 (7 bases). The CDR3 covers 18 residues. The ends were cut back, 6 bases at V and 0 bases at J, with 21 bases in the middle. CDR1 MNHEY and CDR2 SMNVEV come from the germline V gene (reference sequence). Written as DNA, the CDR3 is TGTGCCAGCAGCCCCCGGGGGGCGGGGGACCTCTCCTACAATGAGCAGTTCTTC. It encodes CASSPRGAGDLSYNEQFF.

The chain uses TRBV5-1 and TRBJ2-1, with 11 positions matching TRBD2. Germline CDR1 and CDR2: SGHRS and YFSETQ. J lost 8 bases, V lost 4 bases, and 14 bases had no gene match. There are 17 residues in the CDR3. The CDR3, as DNA: TGCGCCAGCAGCCGCGCACCGATTAGCGGGGGGGTCTATGAGCAGTTCTTC. Translated, it gives CASSRAPISGGVYEQFF.

This rearrangement joins TRBV5-1 to TRBJ2-1; 10 bases match TRBD1. This CDR3 contains 19 residues. CDR1 is SGHRS, CDR2 YFSETQ, per germline. J gave up 10 bases and V 0 bases, and 19 bases lay outside the gene matches. The CDR3 loop is CASSLADVYSRDRGKEQFF. Here the CDR3 DNA reads TGCGCCAGCAGCTTGGCCGATGTGTATTCTAGGGACAGGGGAAAGGAGCAGTTCTTC.

The rearrangement links TRBV28 to TRBJ1-4; D is perhaps TRBD1 (5 bases). CDR1 is MDHEN, CDR2 SYDVKM, per germline. The CDR3 has 15 amino acids. V gave up 5 bases and J gave up 3 bases, with 13 bases separating them. The CDR3 here is CASSLPRVSNEKLFF. The DNA of the CDR3 is TGTGCCAGCAGTCTCCCCAGGGTTTCTAATGAAAAACTGTTTTTT.

The chain employs TRBV7-3 and TRBJ2-1; D might be TRBD1 (5 bases). V was clipped by 2 bases and J by 2 bases, with 19 bases between them. CDR1 is SGHTA and CDR2 is FQGTGA in the germline V gene. This CDR3 spans 18 amino acids. The CDR3 is CASSLESWGGAAYNEQFF. The DNA of the CDR3 is TGTGCCAGCAGCTTAGAGTCCTGGGGTGGGGCCGCCTACAATGAGCAGTTCTTC.